Below, 13 T cell receptor beta chains from the same sample are listed, as sequenced in a study of blood T cell repertoires in COVID-19. Sequencing used immunoSEQ multiplex PCR; TCRdb keeps in-frame clones, though not all of them. The repertoire has around 450,000 clones, roughly 91% of them found once; the top ten carry 4% to 4.5%. Sample: peripheral blood. The receptors derive from a woman younger than 45 with acute or convalescent COVID-19.

The V and J genes are TRBV19 and TRBJ2-5, with 7 nucleotides matching TRBD2. Trimming cost V 5 bases and J 5 bases; bases outside gene matches: 14. Germline values: CDR1 LNHDA, CDR2 SQIVND (reference sequence). The length of the CDR3 is 16 residues. CDR3 region: CASSASGTSQRETQYF. The CDR3 DNA sequence: TGTGCCAGTAGTGCGAGCGGGACGAGTCAGAGGGAGACCCAGTACTTC.

The rearrangement uses TRBV5-6 and TRBJ1-5, with D uncertain. Trimming removed 4 bases at V and 6 bases at J, with 14 bases between. The CDR3 has 14 residues. Germline CDR1 is SGHDT and CDR2 is YYEEEE. The CDR3 DNA sequence: TGTGCCAGCAGCCTGGCCTTGAGTATTCAGCCCCAGCATTTT. This codes for CASSLALSIQPQHF.

This clone was observed a single time. The chain couples TRBV29-1 to TRBJ2-7; 7 bases fit TRBD1. The ends lost 4 bases at V and 3 bases at J; junction bases unmatched: 3. This CDR3 has 12 amino acids. Germline V gives CDR1 SQVTM, CDR2 ANQGSEA. The CDR3 nucleotides read TGCAGCGTTGGCAACAGGGGCTACGAGCAGTACTTC. It is translated as CSVGNRGYEQYF.

The chain has TRBV25-1 and TRBJ2-7, with 12 positions matching TRBD2. V lost 8 bases to trimming and J lost 0 bases; unmatched junction nucleotides: 11. The germline CDR1 and CDR2 sequences are MGHDK and SYGVNS. The CDR3 covers 17 residues. In DNA, the CDR3 is TGTGCCAGCCGAAGTGTGATGACTAGCGGGGGCTCCTACGAGCAGTACTTC. Translated: CASRSVMTSGGSYEQYF.

The genes are TRBV6-6 and TRBJ1-2; D remains unclear. This CDR3 comprises 13 residues. Germline CDR1 MNHNY, CDR2 SVGAGI (reference sequence). The V end lost 0 bases, the J end lost 6 bases, and 8 bases lay between the germline ends. The CDR3 sequence is CASSYSGVDGYTF. In DNA form, the CDR3 reads TGTGCCAGCAGTTACTCCGGAGTTGATGGCTACACCTTC.

The chain recombines TRBV19 with TRBJ2-1; TRBD2 agrees at 11 bases. With 5 bases clipped from V and 6 bases from J, the junction kept 9 bases outside the gene matches. CDR3 length: 16 amino acids. Per the germline V gene, CDR1 is LNHDA and CDR2 is SQIVND (reference sequence). CDR3: CASSSPTSGALNEQFF. CDR3 bases: TGTGCCAGTAGTTCGCCGACTAGCGGGGCTCTCAATGAGCAGTTCTTC.

In this sample, this clone turned up a few times. The CDR3: CASSGQGGQPQHF. DNA for the CDR3: TGTGCCAGCAGCGGACAGGGAGGCCAGCCCCAGCATTTT. The chain links TRBV28 to TRBJ1-5; 8 bases map to TRBD1. There are 13 residues in the CDR3. Trimming took 6 bases from V and 7 from J; bases not matched to a gene: 5. Looked up from germline, CDR1 is MDHEN and CDR2 is SYDVKM. Using reference TRBV28 and TRBJ1-5 for the parts outside the CDR3, the full variable domain is DVKVTQSSRYLVKRTGEKVFLECVQDMDHENMFWYRQDPGLGLRLIYFSYDVKMKEKGDIPEGYSVSREKKERFSLILESASTNQTSMYLCASSGQGGQPQHFGDGTRLSIL.

The rearrangement joins TRBV5-1 to TRBJ1-1; 7 nucleotides agree with TRBD1. Germline CDR1 and CDR2: SGHRS and YFSETQ. The CDR3 sequence is 15 residues long. The trim removed 1 base at V and 3 bases at J, leaving 6 bases unmatched. Here the CDR3 reads CASSLFDRDDTEAFF. CDR3 coding DNA: TGCGCCAGCAGCTTGTTTGACAGGGACGACACTGAAGCTTTCTTT.

The V and J genes are TRBV7-2 and TRBJ1-5, with D unresolved. V was trimmed by 2 bases and J by 0 bases, leaving 14 bases between them. CDR1 and CDR2 (germline): SGHTA, FQGNSA. The CDR3 has 17 amino acids. The CDR3 loop reads CASSLRPTSYSNQPQHF. CDR3 bases: TGTGCCAGCAGCTTACGCCCGACTAGCTATAGCAATCAGCCCCAGCATTTT.

V gene TRBV28 combines with J gene TRBJ2-7, with 9 bases aligning to TRBD1. The CDR3 has 13 residues. With V trimmed by 8 bases and J by 4 bases, 6 bases remained unmatched. Germline CDR1 is MDHEN and CDR2 is SYDVKM. CDR3 sequence: CASSGTGRYEQYF. As DNA, the CDR3 is TGTGCCAGCTCCGGGACAGGGAGGTACGAGCAGTACTTC. Full variable domain (missing parts from reference TRBV28 and TRBJ2-7): DVKVTQSSRYLVKRTGEKVFLECVQDMDHENMFWYRQDPGLGLRLIYFSYDVKMKEKGDIPEGYSVSREKKERFSLILESASTNQTSMYLCASSGTGRYEQYFGPGTRLTVT.

This clone was found once. The chain combines TRBV24-1 with TRBJ1-2, with TRBD1 identical over 8 bases. The ends lost 5 bases at V and 5 bases at J; junction bases unmatched: 6. CDR1 KGHDR and CDR2 SFDVKD come from the germline V gene. This CDR3 has 14 residues. In DNA form, the CDR3 reads TGTGCCACCAGTGCCGGACAGGGTGTGTATGGCTACACCTTC. It translates to CATSAGQGVYGYTF.

This chain links TRBV18 with TRBJ1-6; unclear D gene. With 3 bases removed from V and 8 bases from J, the gap between germline ends came to 20 bases. The CDR3 spans 17 residues. Germline V gene data show CDR1 as KGHSH and CDR2 as LQKENI. CDR3 coding DNA: TGTGCCAGCTCACCGAATTGGGCTCCAAATACCGATTCACCCCTCCACTTT. Its translation: CASSPNWAPNTDSPLHF.

This chain uses TRBV10-2 with TRBJ2-3; TRBD1 is a possible D gene (5 bases). CDR3 length: 13 residues. V lost 4 bases to trimming and J lost 6 bases, with 11 bases between them. Germline CDR1 is WSHSY and CDR2 is SAAADI. The CDR3 is CASSAGPTDTQYF. The CDR3 nucleotides read TGCGCCAGCAGTGCAGGGCCCACTGATACGCAGTATTTT.